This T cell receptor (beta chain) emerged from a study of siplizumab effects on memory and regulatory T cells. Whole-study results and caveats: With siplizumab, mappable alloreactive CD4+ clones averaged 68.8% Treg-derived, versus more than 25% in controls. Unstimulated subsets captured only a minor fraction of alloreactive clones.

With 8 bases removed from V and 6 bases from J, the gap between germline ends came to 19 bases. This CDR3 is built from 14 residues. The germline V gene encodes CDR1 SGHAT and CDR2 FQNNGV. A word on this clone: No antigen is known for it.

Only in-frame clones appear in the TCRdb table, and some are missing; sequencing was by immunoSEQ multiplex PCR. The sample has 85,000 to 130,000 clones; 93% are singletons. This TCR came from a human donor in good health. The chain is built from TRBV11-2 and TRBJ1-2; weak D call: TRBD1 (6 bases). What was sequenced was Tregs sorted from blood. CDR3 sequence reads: CASGLTGYSNGYTF. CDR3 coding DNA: TGTGCCAGCGGACTGACAGGCTACTCCAATGGCTACACCTTC.